A selection of T cell receptor beta chains follows, all from one sample in a study of shared clonotypes between healthy human individuals. Here immunoSEQ multiplex PCR was the method, and the copy in TCRdb shows in-frame clones only, minus some. This sample has about 1.1 million clones, with around three quarters found just once. The sequenced sample consisted of memory CD4+ T cells from PBMCs. These receptor sequences come from a man aged 18 to 30 in good health. Some clones in this sample may be carry-over from other donors' samples. Both conserved end residues are part of each CDR3. D genes are given only for firm matches. Clone size is given for some rows only: seen once, a few or many times, or a class if the clone is expanded.

>TRBV30|TRBJ1-2|TRBD1|.
TGTGCCTGGAACCGTAAGACAGGGATTTTTGAGTATGGCTACACCTTC
CAWNRKTGIFEYGYTF
>TRBV5-5|TRBJ2-1|TRBD2|.
TGTGCCAGCAGCTTGGTTCTAGCGGGAGAACGTGAGCAGTTCTTC
CASSLVLAGEREQFF
>TRBV28|TRBJ1-4|.|.
TGTGCCAGCAGTCCGGGACGGGGGGAAAAACTGTTTTTT
CASSPGRGEKLFF
>TRBV19|TRBJ1-3|.|once
TGTGCCAGTAGTCCCCGGGGAAACACCATATATTTT
CASSPRGNTIYF
>TRBV28|TRBJ2-2|.|.
TGTGCCAGCAGTTTATTGATCGTTGCGGGGGAGCTGTTTTTT
CASSLLIVAGELFF
>TRBV2|TRBJ2-7|.|few
TGTGCCAGCATAATAGCGGTTTCCTACGAGCAGTACTTC
CASIIAVSYEQYF
>TRBV7-2|TRBJ2-3|.|.
TGTGCCAGCAGCCTGCGGGTCTCCTCAACAGATACGCAGTATTTT
CASSLRVSSTDTQYF
>TRBV2|TRBJ1-5|.|.
TGTGCCAGCAGTGAACTCCGGGGTTTTGGCAATCAGCCCCAGCATTTT
CASSELRGFGNQPQHF
>TRBV18|TRBJ2-7|.|few
TGTGCCAGCTCACCATCCGACAGCAGCGGGCCCCCCTACGAGCAGTACTTC
CASSPSDSSGPPYEQYF
>TRBV7-3|TRBJ2-3|TRBD2|.
TGTGCCAGCAGCTTAAATCGGATGGCTAGCGGGAACACAGATACGCAGTATTTT
CASSLNRMASGNTDTQYF
>TRBV5-1|TRBJ2-7|TRBD1|.
TGCGCCAGCAGCTTGGGAACCGGGACAGGGGGTTACGAGCAGTACTTC
CASSLGTGTGGYEQYF
>TRBV30|TRBJ2-1|TRBD2|.
TGTGCCTGGATCCCTAGCGGGAGGATTTTGGGTGAGCAGTTCTTC
CAWIPSGRILGEQFF
>TRBV7-2|TRBJ2-3|.|.
TGTGCCAGCAGCAAGAGGGGCATTCTCGGCACAGATACGCAGTATTTT
CASSKRGILGTDTQYF
>TRBV7-8|TRBJ1-2|TRBD1|.
TGTGCCAGCAACAGGGGCGAAGCTAACTATGGCTACACCTTC
CASNRGEANYGYTF
>TRBV7-3|TRBJ2-2|.|.
TGTGCCGCGCAGGACATGAACACCGGGGAGCTGTTTTTT
CAAQDMNTGELFF
>TRBV4-3|TRBJ1-1|TRBD1|.
TGCGCCAGCAGCCACCCGGGACAGGGTTCCACTGAAGCTTTCTTT
CASSHPGQGSTEAFF
>TRBV6-5|TRBJ2-1|.|.
TGTGCCAGCAGTTACTCCCACTCTCCGTGGCTCAATGAGCAGTTCTTC
CASSYSHSPWLNEQFF
>TRBV2|TRBJ2-6|TRBD1|.
TGTGCCAGCGGACAGGGTGCCTCTGGGGCCAACGTCCTGACTTTC
CASGQGASGANVLTF
>TRBV14|TRBJ2-1|TRBD1|.
TGTGCCAGCAGCCGGGGCAGGGGGCTTTTCAATGAGCAGTTCTTC
CASSRGRGLFNEQFF
>TRBV10-1|TRBJ2-1|.|.
TGCGCCAGCAGTGAATATAACTCGAGCTCCTACAATGAGCAGTTCTTC
CASSEYNSSSYNEQFF
>TRBV30|TRBJ1-1|.|.
TGTGCCTGGAGTATGGGGCTCTCGAGCGCTGAAGCTTTCTTT
CAWSMGLSSAEAFF
>TRBV5-6|TRBJ2-5|.|.
TGTGCCAGCAGTTATGGCGTAAGCCAAGAGACCCAGTACTTC
CASSYGVSQETQYF
>TRBV28|TRBJ1-4|TRBD1|.
TGTGCCAGCAGTACTCCCGGGACAGGGGATGAAAAACTGTTTTTT
CASSTPGTGDEKLFF
>TRBV2|TRBJ2-7|.|.
TGTGCCAGGAATCCTTGTATCGGGACAGGGATGCCCAGAGTTCGGGCTAGCGGGACTTACGAGCAGTACTTC
CARNPCIGTGMPRVRASGTYEQYF
>TRBV18|TRBJ1-2|.|.
TGTGCCAGCTCACCAGACCCCGGGGGAGATGGCTACACCTTC
CASSPDPGGDGYTF
>TRBV5-4|TRBJ2-3|TRBD2|.
TGTGCCAGCAGCTTGGCCGCGGGAGCGTACACAGATACGCAGTATTTT
CASSLAAGAYTDTQYF
>TRBV6-1|TRBJ1-2|.|once
TGTGCCAGCAGTCAAGGGCCACAGGTCAACTATGGCTACACCTTC
CASSQGPQVNYGYTF
>TRBV21-1|TRBJ1-5|.|few
TGTGCCAGCAGCAAAAAAGTGGACCAGCCCCAGCATTTT
CASSKKVDQPQHF
>TRBV5-1|TRBJ1-4|.|.
TGCGCCAGCAGCTGGACAGCAACTAATGAAAAACTGTTTTTT
CASSWTATNEKLFF
>TRBV7-3|TRBJ2-2|.|.
TGTGCCAGCAGCGCAGCCGGGGCCGGGGAGCTGTTTTTT
CASSAAGAGELFF
>TRBV5-1|TRBJ2-1|.|.
TGCGCCAGCAGCTTTCAGATCTACAATGAGCAGTTCTTC
CASSFQIYNEQFF
>TRBV27|TRBJ2-7|TRBD2|.
TGTGCCAGCACCCGGGCGGGGGGGGCCTACGAGCAGTACTTC
CASTRAGGAYEQYF
>TRBV20-1|TRBJ2-2|.|.
TGCAGTGCTAGGCGGACCGGGGAGCTGTTTTTT
CSARRTGELFF
>TRBV11-3|TRBJ2-3|.|.
TGTGCCAGCAGCTTAGGAGGGAAAGATACGCAGTATTTT
CASSLGGKDTQYF
>TRBV15|TRBJ2-5|.|.
TGTGCCACCAGCAGAGAGGCCTTGTCGGAGACCCAGTACTTC
CATSREALSETQYF
>TRBV6-1|TRBJ2-7|.|.
TGTGCCAGCAGTGTCCGGGGTCGAGCCTACGAGCAGTACTTC
CASSVRGRAYEQYF
>TRBV30|TRBJ2-7|TRBD1|.
TGTGCCTGGAGTCGGGACAGGGGGTACGAGCAGTACTTC
CAWSRDRGYEQYF
>TRBV10-3|TRBJ2-1|TRBD2|few
TGTGCCATCAGTCGGGCGGGAGGGCCCTTCGCCAATGAGCAGTTCTTC
CAISRAGGPFANEQFF
>TRBV5-6|TRBJ1-2|.|many
TGTGCCAGCAGCAACCCCTTCGGGCGGTCTGGCTACACCTTC
CASSNPFGRSGYTF
>TRBV7-9|TRBJ2-5|.|many
TGTGCCAGCAGCCGCGGGACCCTAGAGACCCAGTACTTC
CASSRGTLETQYF
>TRBV28|TRBJ2-1|.|.
TGTGCCAGCAGCGTAACTAGAGAGCAGTTCTTC
CASSVTREQFF